The subject of this entry is one TCR beta chain. Its antigen is still unknown. Germline-derived CDR1 and CDR2 are SGHAT and FQNNGV. The V gene end was trimmed by 5 bases and the J gene end by 1 base; junction bases not matched to a gene: 9. The CDR3 consists of 16 residues. Here immunoSEQ multiplex PCR was the method, and the copy in TCRdb shows in-frame clones only, minus some. The repertoire holds about 1.5 million clones, 95% to 99% seen once, with roughly 0.45% in the top ten. The study enrolled healthy HIV-negative adults without recent acute infections or vaccinations as donors. This sample is part of a study of shared clonotypes between healthy human individuals. Study-level information: Plates per donor: three CD4 naive, three CD4 memory, two CD8 naive, one CD8 memory.

Study results and limitations: It was observed that about 5% of naive CD4 clonotypes were shared across a few donors. Larger richness was generally estimated for naive than memory subsets.

The clonotype was recovered from a man in his thirties or forties in good health. The V call is TRBV11-2, the J call TRBJ2-3; 7 bases match TRBD1. Sequencing input: naive CD4+ T cells sorted from blood. The subset: CD45RA+ positively selected. As DNA, the CDR3 is TGTGCCAGCAGCCGCTCACAGGGGATAGGCACAGATACGCAGTATTTT. It is translated as CASSRSQGIGTDTQYF.